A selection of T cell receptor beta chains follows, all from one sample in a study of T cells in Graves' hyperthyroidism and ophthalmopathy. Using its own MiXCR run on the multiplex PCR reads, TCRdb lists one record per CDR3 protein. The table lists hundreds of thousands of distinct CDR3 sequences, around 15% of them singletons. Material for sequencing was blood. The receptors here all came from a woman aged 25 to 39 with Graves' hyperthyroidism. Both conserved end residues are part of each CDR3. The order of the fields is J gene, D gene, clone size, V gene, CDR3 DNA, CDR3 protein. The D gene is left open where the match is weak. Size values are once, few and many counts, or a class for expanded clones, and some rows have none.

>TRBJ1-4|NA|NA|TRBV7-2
TGTGCCAGCAGCCGCCCCGGGGGAACTGAAAAACTGTTTTTT
CASSRPGGTEKLFF
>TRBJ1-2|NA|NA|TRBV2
TGTGCCAGCGGCTCGGAGGATGGCTACACCTTC
CASGSEDGYTF
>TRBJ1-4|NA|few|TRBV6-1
TGTGCCAGCAGTGAGGCTGGGATTCGAAGTGAAAAACTGTTTTTT
CASSEAGIRSEKLFF
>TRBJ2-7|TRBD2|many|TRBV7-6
TGTGCCAGCAGCTTAGCTAGCGGGGCTTACGAGCAGTACTTC
CASSLASGAYEQYF
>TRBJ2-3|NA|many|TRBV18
TGTGCCAGCTCACCACCGGGGGTTGCTAGCACAGATACGCAGTATTTT
CASSPPGVASTDTQYF
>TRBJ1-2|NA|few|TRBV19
TGTGCCAGTAGTCCCGGGACACTCTATGGCTACACCTTC
CASSPGTLYGYTF
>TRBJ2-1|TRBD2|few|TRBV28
TGTGCCAGCAGTCAATCCGGGACTAGTGTCGGTGAGCAGTTCTTC
CASSQSGTSVGEQFF
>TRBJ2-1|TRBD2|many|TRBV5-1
TGCGCCAGCAGCCCAAGCGGGAGGGACACCTACAATGAGCAGTTCTTC
CASSPSGRDTYNEQFF
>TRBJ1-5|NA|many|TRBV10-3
TGTGCCACCCAAGATCCTGGGGGCAGTATCAATCAGCCCCAGCATTTT
CATQDPGGSINQPQHF
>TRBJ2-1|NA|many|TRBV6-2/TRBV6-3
TGTGCCAGCAGTTACTCAGAGCGGGATGAGCAGTTCTTC
CASSYSERDEQFF
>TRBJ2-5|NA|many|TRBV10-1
TGCGCCAGCAGTGAGTCTATGGGGCCACTCTTCGGGGGAAGGAAGTACTTC
CASSESMGPLFGGRKYF
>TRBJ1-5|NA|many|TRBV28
TGTGCCAGCCGCTGGATCCATGTCAATCAGCCCCAGCATTTT
CASRWIHVNQPQHF
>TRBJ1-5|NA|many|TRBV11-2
TGTGCCAGCAGCTCAGGCTTCGGGAATCAGCCCCAGCATTTT
CASSSGFGNQPQHF
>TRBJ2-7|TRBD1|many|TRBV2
TGTGCCAGCCTTGTCGAAGAGGGGGCCGGGTACGAGCAGTACTTC
CASLVEEGAGYEQYF
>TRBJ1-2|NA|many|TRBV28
TGTGCCAGCAGTCACCGGGACACCTTCTATGGCTACACCTTC
CASSHRDTFYGYTF
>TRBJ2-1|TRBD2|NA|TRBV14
TGTGCCAGCAGCCTCAGCGGGGGCCCCTACAATGAGCAGTTCTTC
CASSLSGGPYNEQFF
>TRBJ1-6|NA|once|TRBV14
TGTGCCAGCAGCCAAGGGGGGGGACGCAATTCACCCCTCCACTTT
CASSQGGGRNSPLHF
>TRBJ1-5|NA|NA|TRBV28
TGTGCCAGCAGTTTCCCCCGGCCGGGGCAGCCCCAGCATTTT
CASSFPRPGQPQHF
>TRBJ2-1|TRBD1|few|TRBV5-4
TGTGCCAGCAGCCGACAGGGGGCGCGGGGCAATGAGCAGTTCTTC
CASSRQGARGNEQFF
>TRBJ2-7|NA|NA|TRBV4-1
TGCGCCAGCAGTCAAGGACAGCGTTCCTACGAGCAGTACTTC
CASSQGQRSYEQYF
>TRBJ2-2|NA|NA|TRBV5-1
TGCGCCAGCAGATCGGGACCAAACACCGGGGAGCTGTTTTTT
CASRSGPNTGELFF
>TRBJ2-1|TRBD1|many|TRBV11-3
TGTGCCAGCAGCTTAGATTCAAGGGGACAGGGTATGAGGCAGTTCTTC
CASSLDSRGQGMRQFF
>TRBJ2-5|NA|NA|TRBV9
TGTGCCAGCAGCCAAACCCCCCAGATAACCGAGACCCAGTACTTC
CASSQTPQITETQYF
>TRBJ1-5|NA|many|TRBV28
TGTGCCAGCAGTACCCATCAGCCCCAGCATTTT
CASSTHQPQHF
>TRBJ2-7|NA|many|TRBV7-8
TGTGCCAGCAGCTTAGCCGGATCCAGCTCCTACGAGCAGTACTTC
CASSLAGSSSYEQYF
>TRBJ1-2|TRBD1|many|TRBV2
TGTGCCAGCACCGACAGGGAAAACTATGGCTACACCTTC
CASTDRENYGYTF
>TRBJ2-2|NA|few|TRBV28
TGTGCCAGCAGTTCCACAGGTTCGAACACCGGGGAGCTGTTTTTT
CASSSTGSNTGELFF
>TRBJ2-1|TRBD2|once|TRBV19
TGTGCCAGTAGTATTGGGCCAGCGGGGGGGAAAAATGAGCAGTTCTTC
CASSIGPAGGKNEQFF
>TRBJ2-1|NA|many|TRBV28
TGTGCCAGCAGTTTGTCGTCCTGGTCCTACAATGAGCAGTTCTTC
CASSLSSWSYNEQFF